This T cell receptor beta chain was found in a study of persistence of HIV-infected CD4 T cells. Notes on the study in general: Rare CMV-responding cells carrying HIV-1 proviruses were not analyzed separately for TCR.

An overlapping HIV-1 Gag peptide pool stimulated these cells at 0.75 to 1 ug/peptide/mL. Memory cells lacking CD40L and CD69 with high CD45RO were sorted. Anti-CD28/CD49d costimulation, CD40-blocking antibody and enfuvirtide were given to CD8-depleted PBMCs for 15 to 20 hours. For this clone: The target antigen is unknown.

The libraries were made with immunoSEQ version 4 in survey mode. Sequencing was performed with immunoSEQ multiplex PCR; in TCRdb, only in-frame clones are kept and a portion is missing. The sample yields about 64,000 clones, 70% to 75% seen once. Germline CDR1 is SNHLY and CDR2 is FYNNEI. With V trimmed by 6 bases and J by 5 bases, 16 bases remained unmatched. The CDR3 is made up of 17 amino acids. The rearrangement uses TRBV2 and TRBJ2-3, with 8 bases fitting TRBD2. The source is an adult man with HIV who was CMV-seropositive. The sequences come from CD4+ T cells sorted from PBMCs after approximately 20-hour stimulation, collected from a patient who received antiretroviral therapy. The CDR3 nucleotides are TGTGCCAGCAGGGCCGTCTTGGCGGGGGGCCCAGGAGATACGCAGTATTTT. This gives the protein CASRAVLAGGPGDTQYF.